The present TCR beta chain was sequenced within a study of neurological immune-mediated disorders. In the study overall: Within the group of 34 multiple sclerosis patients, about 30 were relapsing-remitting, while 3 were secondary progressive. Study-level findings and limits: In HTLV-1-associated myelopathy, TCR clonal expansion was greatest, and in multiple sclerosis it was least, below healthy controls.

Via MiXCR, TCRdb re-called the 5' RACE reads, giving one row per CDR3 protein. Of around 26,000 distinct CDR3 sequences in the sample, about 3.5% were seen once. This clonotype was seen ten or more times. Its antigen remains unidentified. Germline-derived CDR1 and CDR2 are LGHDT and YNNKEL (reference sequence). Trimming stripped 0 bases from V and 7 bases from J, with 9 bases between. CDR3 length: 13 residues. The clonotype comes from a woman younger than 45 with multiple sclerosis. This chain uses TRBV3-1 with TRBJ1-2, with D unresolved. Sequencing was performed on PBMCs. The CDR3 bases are TGTGCCAGCAGCCAAGAAGGCAGGTTTGGCTACACCTTC. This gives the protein CASSQEGRFGYTF.